This T cell receptor beta chain derives from a study of chemoradiotherapy in HPV16-positive cancers. General study points: During treatment, candidate HPV-specific clones and E7-related motifs expanded in tumor.

The assay was immunoSEQ multiplex PCR, and TCRdb's table has in-frame clones only and misses some. The sample contains more than 7,000 clones, roughly four fifths of which appear only once. Points on this clone: Its antigen is as yet unknown.

CDR3 length: 15 amino acids. The germline gives CDR1 SGHRS, CDR2 YFSETQ. The V segment lost 5 bases and the J segment 2 bases; nucleotides outside the gene matches: 7. The chain joins TRBV5-1 to TRBJ1-3, with 7 bases lining up with TRBD1. The input for sequencing was tumor tissue, taken from a patient who underwent chemoradiotherapy. The source is a human donor with HPV-associated anogenital cancer. In nucleotides, the CDR3 is TGCGCCAGCAGTACTACAGGGGAACCTGGAAACACCATATATTTT. Its protein is CASSTTGEPGNTIYF.